These 8 T cell receptor beta chains were all obtained from the same sample, sequenced in a study of shared clonotypes between healthy human individuals. TCRdb's table, derived via immunoSEQ multiplex PCR, lists solely in-frame clones and lacks some. The sample lists over 750,000 clones, about 96% occurring once. Naive CD8 cells lacked CD45RO and underwent positive selection for CCR7, leaving out terminally differentiated effector memory CD45RA+ cells. What was sequenced was naive CD8+ T cells sorted from blood. These receptors were taken from a man aged 25 to 45 in good health.

The V gene is TRBV13, the J gene TRBJ1-4, with TRBD1 identical over 7 bases. This CDR3 has 15 amino acids. The trim removed 5 bases at V and 8 bases at J, leaving 11 bases unmatched. Germline-derived CDR1 and CDR2 are PRHDT and FYEKMQ (reference sequence). CDR3 bases: TGTGCCAGCAGCCTGGCCGGGACAGAAGACGAAAAACTGTTTTTT. It codes for CASSLAGTEDEKLFF.

The chain employs TRBV6-5 and TRBJ2-7; D tentatively reads TRBD1 or TRBD2 (5 bases each). V gave up 5 bases and J gave up 4 bases, with 15 bases separating them. This CDR3 has 14 residues. Germline V gene lookup returns CDR1 MNHEY and CDR2 SVGAGI. Written as DNA, the CDR3 is TGTGCCAGCAGTGCATCCGGGACCACATACGAGCAGTACTTC. Protein product: CASSASGTTYEQYF.

The CDR3 reads CASSLAASYEQYF. In nucleotides, the CDR3 is TGTGCCAGCAGCTTGGCAGCGTCCTACGAGCAGTACTTC. J is TRBJ2-7 and V is TRBV11-3; D is uncertain. This CDR3 is 13 amino acids long. Trimming removed 3 bases at V and 1 base at J, with 7 bases between. Germline V gives CDR1 SGHNT, CDR2 YENEEA. Together with reference TRBV11-3 and TRBJ2-7, the CDR3 gives the full variable domain: EAGVVQSPRYKIIEKKQPVAFWCNPISGHNTLYWYLQNLGQGPELLIRYENEEAVDDSQLPKDRFSAERLKGVDSTLKIQPAELGDSAVYLCASSLAASYEQYFGPGTRLTVT.

On this clone itself: Other DNA sequences in the sample encode the same CDR3. The CDR3 here is CASSLVRTDTQYF. CDR3 DNA sequence: TGTGCCAGCAGTTTAGTACGCACAGATACGCAGTATTTT. The chain is built from TRBV27 and TRBJ2-3; D gene uncertain. Germline CDR1 and CDR2: MNHEY and SMNVEV (reference sequence). V lost 2 bases and J lost 1, with 4 bases in between. CDR3 size: 13 residues.

As regards this clone: In the same sample, other DNA sequences code for this CDR3. This chain joins TRBV13 and TRBJ2-7, with a possible D match to TRBD2 (5 bases). The CDR3 has 14 residues. The germline V gene encodes CDR1 PRHDT and CDR2 FYEKMQ (reference sequence). V gave up 4 bases and J gave up 3 bases, with 13 bases separating them. CDR3 nucleotide sequence: TGTGCCAGCAGCTCACCTCCGGGAAACTACGAGCAGTACTTC. This encodes CASSSPPGNYEQYF.

The rearrangement uses TRBV27 and TRBJ2-3, with D possibly matching TRBD2 (5 bases). Germline values: CDR1 MNHEY, CDR2 SMNVEV (reference sequence). The germline V and J ends were trimmed by 5 bases and 4 bases, with 16 bases remaining between them. This CDR3 comprises 15 residues. In DNA, the CDR3 is TGTGCCAGCAGTCCCTTTTTGGGAGTCGCAGATACGCAGTATTTT. This translates into CASSPFLGVADTQYF.

The J gene is TRBJ2-1, the V gene TRBV27, with TRBD2 matching over 16 bases. The germline CDR1 and CDR2 sequences are MNHEY and SMNVEV (reference sequence). V lost 5 bases and J lost 9; bases outside the gene matches: 7. The length of the CDR3 is 16 residues. The CDR3 bases are TGTGCCAGCAGTCTTGGGACTAGCGGGAGGGGCAGTGAGCAGTTCTTC. It encodes CASSLGTSGRGSEQFF.

The V call is TRBV28, the J call TRBJ2-7; 12 nucleotides line up with TRBD1. CDR1 is MDHEN, CDR2 SYDVKM, per germline. The V segment lost 4 bases and the J segment 7 bases; nucleotides outside the gene matches: 8. The CDR3 length is 15 residues. CDR3 residues: CASSYRDRGLREQYF. CDR3 in DNA: TGTGCCAGCAGTTACCGGGACAGGGGGCTAAGAGAGCAGTACTTC. Based on the CDR3 plus reference TRBV28 and TRBJ2-7, the full variable domain is DVKVTQSSRYLVKRTGEKVFLECVQDMDHENMFWYRQDPGLGLRLIYFSYDVKMKEKGDIPEGYSVSREKKERFSLILESASTNQTSMYLCASSYRDRGLREQYFGPGTRLTVT.